The present T cell receptor beta chain was sequenced within a study of T cells expressing NK-cell markers. Looking at the study overall: Obtained from sorted CD3+CD56+NKG2C+, CD3+CD56+NKG2C- and CD3+CD56-NKG2C+ T cells were the TCR beta repertoires. General observations from the study: It was still unclear whether expanded NKG2C+ T cell clones were HCMV specific. Leadership of the CD3+CD56-NKG2C+ fraction also belonged to these clonotypes in four donors.

Notes on this clonotype: Its antigen remains unknown.

The CDR3 runs 13 residues. Per the germline V gene, CDR1 is SNHLY and CDR2 is FYNNEI. The cDNA for TCR beta came from 5'RACE template switching with UMIs. TCRdb derives one entry per CDR3 protein from the 5' RACE reads, leaving out DNA. This sample carries 550,000 to 600,000 distinct CDR3 sequences, with approximately 3.5% going to the ten biggest clones. The chain has TRBV2 and TRBJ2-7; the D gene TCRdb calls, TRBD2, cannot be checked with no DNA. Sample: blood T cells: a sorted CD56 or NKG2C T cell subset, CD4+ or CD8+ T cells, or bulk PBMC T cells (not recorded which). This sequence originates from a young man in good health. The CDR3 loop reads CASRRDSLYEQYF.